This T cell receptor beta chain came from a study of type 1 and type 2 diabetes patients. Study summary: Magnetic bead positive selection isolated CD4+ or CD8+ T cells from PBMCs. Across the study, 15 million to 20 million paired-end reads were produced. Study-wide results and caveats: Type 2 diabetes and control V and J usage correlated highly, around 0.97.

Diabetic patients met standard criteria for type 1 or type 2 diabetes. V dropped 5 bases and J dropped 5; count of bases not matched to a gene: 10. CDR3 size: 16 residues. The V gene's germline CDR1 is MNHEY and CDR2 SVGAGI. PCR was run on genomic DNA. A primer set of 30 forward and 13 reverse primers amplified the CDR3. One entry per CDR3 protein results from TCRdb running MiXCR on the multiplex PCR reads. Of about 250,000 distinct CDR3 sequences in the sample, approximately 50% were seen once. On this clonotype: What it recognizes is unknown.

The sequence was obtained from a man between 18 and 35 years old with type 2 diabetes. The sequenced sample consisted of peripheral blood mononuclear cells (PBMCs). The gene calls are TRBV6-5 and TRBJ2-5, with 11 positions matching TRBD2. This chain's CDR3 is CASSALTSGRKETQYF. In DNA form, the CDR3 reads TGTGCCAGCAGTGCTCTCACTAGCGGGAGAAAGGAGACCCAGTACTTC.